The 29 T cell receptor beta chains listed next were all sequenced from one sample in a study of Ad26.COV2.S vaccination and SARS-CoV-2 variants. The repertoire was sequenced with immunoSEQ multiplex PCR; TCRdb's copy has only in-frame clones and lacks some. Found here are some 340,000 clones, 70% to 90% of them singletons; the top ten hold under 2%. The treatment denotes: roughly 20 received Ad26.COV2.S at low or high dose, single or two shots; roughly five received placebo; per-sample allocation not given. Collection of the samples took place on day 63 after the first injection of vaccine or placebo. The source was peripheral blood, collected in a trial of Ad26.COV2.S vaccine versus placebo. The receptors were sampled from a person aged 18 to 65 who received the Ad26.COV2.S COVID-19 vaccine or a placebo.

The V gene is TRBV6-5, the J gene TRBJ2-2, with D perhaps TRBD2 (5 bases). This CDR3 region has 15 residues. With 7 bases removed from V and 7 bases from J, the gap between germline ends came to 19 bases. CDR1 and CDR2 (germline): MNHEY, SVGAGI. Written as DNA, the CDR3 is TGTGCCAGCACCCCTGAAGTCGGGGTAGGCGGGGAGCTGTTTTTT. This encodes CASTPEVGVGGELFF.

Written as DNA, the CDR3 is TGTGCCAGCAGCCCCCCATGGGGAGGTGAGCAGTTCTTC. Encoded protein: CASSPPWGGEQFF. This chain links TRBV13 with TRBJ2-1; TRBD2 is a possible D gene (6 bases). Germline V lookup: CDR1 PRHDT, CDR2 FYEKMQ (reference sequence). The CDR3 length is 13 residues. Trimming shortened V by 5 bases and J by 9 bases, and 14 bases separated the two germline ends.

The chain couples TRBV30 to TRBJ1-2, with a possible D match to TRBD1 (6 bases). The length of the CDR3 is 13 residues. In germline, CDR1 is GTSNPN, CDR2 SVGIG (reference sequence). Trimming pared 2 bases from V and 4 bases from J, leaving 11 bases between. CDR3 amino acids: CAWSRGHSYGYTF. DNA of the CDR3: TGTGCCTGGAGTAGGGGACACAGCTATGGCTACACCTTC.

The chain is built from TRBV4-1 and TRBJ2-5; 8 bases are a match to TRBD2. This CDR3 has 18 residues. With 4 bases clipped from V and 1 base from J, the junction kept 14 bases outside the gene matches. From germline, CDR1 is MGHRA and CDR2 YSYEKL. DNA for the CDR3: TGCGCCAGCAGCCCCAAATCAACCGGGCGGGGGGCCCAAGAGACCCAGTACTTC. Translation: CASSPKSTGRGAQETQYF.

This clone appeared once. The CDR3 reads CASSLNGVGNTIYF. CDR3 DNA sequence: TGTGCCAGCAGCTTAAACGGCGTAGGAAACACCATATATTTT. This chain links TRBV7-2 with TRBJ1-3; D uncertain. CDR3 length: 14 amino acids. Per germline, CDR1 SGHTA and CDR2 FQGNSA. Between the trimmed V and J ends, which lost 2 bases and 4 bases, there was a span of 9 bases. Filled out from reference TRBV7-2 and TRBJ1-3, the complete variable domain reads GAGVSQSPSNKVTEKGKDVELRCDPISGHTALYWYRQSLGQGLEFLIYFQGNSAPDKSGLPSDRFSAERTGGSVSTLTIQRTQQEDSAVYLCASSLNGVGNTIYFGEGSWLTVV.

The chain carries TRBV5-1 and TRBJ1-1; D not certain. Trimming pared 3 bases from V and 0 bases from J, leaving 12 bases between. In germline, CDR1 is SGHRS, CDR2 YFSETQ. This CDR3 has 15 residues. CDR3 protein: CASSSGRALNTEAFF. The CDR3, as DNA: TGCGCCAGCAGCTCAGGACGGGCTTTGAACACTGAAGCTTTCTTT.

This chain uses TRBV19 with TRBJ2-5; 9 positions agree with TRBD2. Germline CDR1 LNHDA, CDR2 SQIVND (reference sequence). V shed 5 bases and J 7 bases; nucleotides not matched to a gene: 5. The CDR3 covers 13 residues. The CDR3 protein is CASSLLAGRTQYF. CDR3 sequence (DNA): TGTGCCAGTAGTTTACTAGCGGGCAGGACCCAGTACTTC.

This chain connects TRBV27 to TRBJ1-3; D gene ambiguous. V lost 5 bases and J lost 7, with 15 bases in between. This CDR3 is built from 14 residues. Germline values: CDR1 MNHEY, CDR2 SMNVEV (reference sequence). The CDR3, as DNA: TGTGCCAGCAGTCCGAGGGTGAAAGGCAACACCATATATTTT. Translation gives CASSPRVKGNTIYF.

CDR3 in amino acids: CASSEFWYQPQHF. As DNA, the CDR3 is TGTGCCAGCAGTGAATTTTGGTATCAGCCCCAGCATTTT. This chain connects TRBV6-1 to TRBJ1-5; no firm D call. The V gene's germline CDR1 is MNHNS and CDR2 SASEGT. This CDR3 is 13 amino acids long. With 2 bases removed from V and 5 bases from J, the gap between germline ends came to 7 bases.

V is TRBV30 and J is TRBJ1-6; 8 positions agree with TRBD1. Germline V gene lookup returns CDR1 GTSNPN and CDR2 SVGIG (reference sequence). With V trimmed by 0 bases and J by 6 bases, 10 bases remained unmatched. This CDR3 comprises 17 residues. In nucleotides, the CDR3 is TGTGCCTGGAGTGTACTAAGGGGACAGGTGGCTAATTCACCCCTCCACTTT. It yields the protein CAWSVLRGQVANSPLHF.

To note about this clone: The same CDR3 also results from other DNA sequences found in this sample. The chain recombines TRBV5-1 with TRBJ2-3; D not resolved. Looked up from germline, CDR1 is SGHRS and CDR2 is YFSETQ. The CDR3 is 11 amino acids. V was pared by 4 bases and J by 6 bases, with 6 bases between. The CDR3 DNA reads TGCGCCAGCAGCCGGCAGGATACGCAGTATTTT. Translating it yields CASSRQDTQYF.

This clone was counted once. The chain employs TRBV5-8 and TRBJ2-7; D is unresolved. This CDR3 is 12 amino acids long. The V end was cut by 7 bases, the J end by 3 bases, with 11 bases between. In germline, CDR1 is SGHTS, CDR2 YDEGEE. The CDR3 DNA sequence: TGTGCCAGCGCCCAGAGACGCTACGAGCAGTACTTC. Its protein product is CASAQRRYEQYF.

Here the CDR3 DNA reads TGTGCCAGCAGTGAAGAGGGGTCAGCTATCTATGGCTACACCTTC. Amino acid sequence: CASSEEGSAIYGYTF. This chain links TRBV2 with TRBJ1-2; D might be TRBD1 (5 bases). V lost 1 base, J lost 4 bases, and 13 bases lay in between. This CDR3 is built from 15 residues. In germline, CDR1 is SNHLY, CDR2 FYNNEI.

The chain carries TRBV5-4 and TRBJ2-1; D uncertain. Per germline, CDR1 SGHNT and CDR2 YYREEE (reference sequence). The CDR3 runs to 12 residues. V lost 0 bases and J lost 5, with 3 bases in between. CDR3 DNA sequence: TGTGCCAGCAGCTTGGATAACAATGAGCAGTTCTTC. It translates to CASSLDNNEQFF.

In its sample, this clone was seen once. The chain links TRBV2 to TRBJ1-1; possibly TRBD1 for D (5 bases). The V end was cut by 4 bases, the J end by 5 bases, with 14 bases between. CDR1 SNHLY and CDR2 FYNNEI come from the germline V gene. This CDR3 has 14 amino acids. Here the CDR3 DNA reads TGTGCCAGCAGTGTCCAGGGAATGAGTACTGAAGCTTTCTTT. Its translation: CASSVQGMSTEAFF.

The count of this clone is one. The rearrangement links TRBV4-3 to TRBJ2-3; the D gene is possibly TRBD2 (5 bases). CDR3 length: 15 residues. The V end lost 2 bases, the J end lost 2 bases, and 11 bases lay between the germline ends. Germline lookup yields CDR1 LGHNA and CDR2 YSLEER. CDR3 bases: TGCGCCAGCAGCCAATCGGGGTATTACACAGATACGCAGTATTTT. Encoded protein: CASSQSGYYTDTQYF.

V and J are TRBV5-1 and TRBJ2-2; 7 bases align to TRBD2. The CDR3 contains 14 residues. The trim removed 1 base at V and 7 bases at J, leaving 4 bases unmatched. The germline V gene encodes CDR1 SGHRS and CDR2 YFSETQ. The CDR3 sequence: CASSLILAVGELFF. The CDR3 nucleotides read TGCGCCAGCAGCTTGATCCTAGCGGTCGGGGAGCTGTTTTTT.

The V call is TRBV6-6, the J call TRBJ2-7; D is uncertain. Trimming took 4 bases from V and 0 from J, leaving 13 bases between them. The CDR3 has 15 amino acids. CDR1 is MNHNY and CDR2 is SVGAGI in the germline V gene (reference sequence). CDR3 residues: CASSLTSTYSYEQYF. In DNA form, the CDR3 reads TGTGCCAGCAGTTTAACATCCACCTACTCCTACGAGCAGTACTTC.

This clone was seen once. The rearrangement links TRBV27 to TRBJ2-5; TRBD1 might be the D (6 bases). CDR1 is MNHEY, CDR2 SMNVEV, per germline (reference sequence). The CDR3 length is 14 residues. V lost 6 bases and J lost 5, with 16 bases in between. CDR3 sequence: CASRSLRGNETQYF. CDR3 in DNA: TGTGCCAGCAGAAGTCTTAGGGGGAACGAGACCCAGTACTTC.

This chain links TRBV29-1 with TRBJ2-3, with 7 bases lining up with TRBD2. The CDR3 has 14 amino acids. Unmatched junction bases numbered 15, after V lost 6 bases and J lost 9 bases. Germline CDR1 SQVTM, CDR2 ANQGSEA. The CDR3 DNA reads TGCAGCGTAGACGGGACTATTCAGGTGGCGACGCAGTATTTT. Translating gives CSVDGTIQVATQYF.

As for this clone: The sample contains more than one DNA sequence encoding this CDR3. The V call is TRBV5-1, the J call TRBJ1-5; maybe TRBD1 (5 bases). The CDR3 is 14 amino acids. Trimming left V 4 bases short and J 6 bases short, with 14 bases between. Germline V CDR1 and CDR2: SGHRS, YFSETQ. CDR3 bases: TGCGCCAGCAGCCCTCAGGGAAGGGGTCAGCCCCAGCATTTT. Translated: CASSPQGRGQPQHF.

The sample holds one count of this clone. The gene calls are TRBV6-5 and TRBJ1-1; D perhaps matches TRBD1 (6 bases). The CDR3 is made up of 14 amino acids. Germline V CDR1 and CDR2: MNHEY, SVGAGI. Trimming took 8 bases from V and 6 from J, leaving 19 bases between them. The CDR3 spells CASGKPGDFSEAFF. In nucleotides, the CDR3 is TGTGCCAGCGGTAAGCCAGGGGACTTCTCTGAAGCTTTCTTT.

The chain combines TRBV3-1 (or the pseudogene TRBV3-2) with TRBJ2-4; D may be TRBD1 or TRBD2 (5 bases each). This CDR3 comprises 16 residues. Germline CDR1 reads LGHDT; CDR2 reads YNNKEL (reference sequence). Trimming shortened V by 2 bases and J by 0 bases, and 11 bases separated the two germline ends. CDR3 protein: CASSQTGGSAKNIQYF. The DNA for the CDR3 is TGTGCCAGCAGCCAAACTGGGGGTTCAGCCAAAAACATTCAGTACTTC.

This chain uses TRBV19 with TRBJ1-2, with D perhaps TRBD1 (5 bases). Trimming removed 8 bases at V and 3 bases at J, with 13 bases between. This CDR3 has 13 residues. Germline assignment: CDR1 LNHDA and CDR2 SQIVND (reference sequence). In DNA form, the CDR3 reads TGTGCCAGTCAGGGAGCGTGGGACTATGGCTACACCTTC. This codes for CASQGAWDYGYTF.

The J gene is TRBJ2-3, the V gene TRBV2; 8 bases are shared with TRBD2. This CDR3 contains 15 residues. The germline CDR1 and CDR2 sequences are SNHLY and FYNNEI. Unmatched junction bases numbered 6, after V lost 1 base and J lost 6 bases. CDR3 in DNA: TGTGCCAGCAGTGAAGTAGCGGGGCCCTTGGATACGCAGTATTTT. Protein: CASSEVAGPLDTQYF.

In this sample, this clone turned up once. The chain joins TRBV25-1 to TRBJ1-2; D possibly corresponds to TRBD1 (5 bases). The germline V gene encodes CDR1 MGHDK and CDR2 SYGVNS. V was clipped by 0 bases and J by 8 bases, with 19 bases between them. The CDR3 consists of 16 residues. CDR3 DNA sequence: TGTGCCAGCAGTGAATACGTGGGACCCCTTGAAAGGGGCTACACCTTC. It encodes CASSEYVGPLERGYTF.

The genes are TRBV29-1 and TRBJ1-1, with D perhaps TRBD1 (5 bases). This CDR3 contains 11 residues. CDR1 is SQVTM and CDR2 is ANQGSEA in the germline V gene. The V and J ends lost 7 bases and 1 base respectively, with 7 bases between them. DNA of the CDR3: TGCAGCGCGACAGAGAACACTGAAGCTTTCTTT. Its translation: CSATENTEAFF.

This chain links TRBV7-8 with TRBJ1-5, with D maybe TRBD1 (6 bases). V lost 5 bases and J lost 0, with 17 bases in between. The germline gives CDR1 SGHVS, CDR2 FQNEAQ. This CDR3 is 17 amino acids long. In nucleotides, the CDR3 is TGTGCCAGCAGCCCTAGGACAGAAGGATATAGCAATCAGCCCCAGCATTTT. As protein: CASSPRTEGYSNQPQHF.

CDR3 residues: CASSVDGGAGSQPQHF. CDR3 bases: TGTGCCAGCAGCGTGGATGGGGGGGCCGGATCGCAGCCCCAGCATTTT. The chain links TRBV9 to TRBJ1-5, with D maybe TRBD1 (6 bases). This CDR3 has 16 amino acids. V was cut by 2 bases and J by 7 bases, with 19 bases left in between. Per germline, CDR1 SGDLS and CDR2 YYNGEE.